The source of this TCR beta chain is a study of T-cell reconstitution after alpha-beta-depleted transplantation in children. The authors prepared the TCRbeta library with unique molecular identifiers. TCRdb fed the PCR reads into MiXCR, producing one record per CDR3 protein. The data show approximately 240,000 distinct CDR3 sequences, around 9.5% seen once. This CDR3 comprises 14 residues. This clonotype was found a few times. The junction departs from the called germline gene at one end, perhaps through a read error. The sequence derives from a human donor who donated a stem cell graft to a child with acute lymphoblastic leukemia. This sample comprised PBMCs from the stem cell graft donor, obtained from the stem cell graft. The V call is TRBV12-3 or TRBV12-4, the J call TRBJ1-2; possibly TRBD1 for D (5 bases). CDR3 bases: TGTGCCAGCAGTCCACAGTCGACAGAAACACCACCCGCCTTC. Protein product: CASSPQSTETPPAF.